Listed below are T cell receptor beta chains from one sample, sequenced in a study of CD8+ T cells in alopecia areata. Only in-frame clones appear in the TCRdb table, and some are missing; sequencing was by immunoSEQ multiplex PCR. In the table there are 90,000 to 120,000 clones, about 83% of which are singletons. The sequences come from CD8+ T cells sorted from blood, collected at week 24, from a patient treated with tofacitinib. The receptors derive from a human donor with alopecia areata. Both conserved end residues are part of each CDR3. The D gene is left open where the match is weak. Clone size is not always given. Where it is, it says once, few, many or a class for expanded clones.

abundance: .; v_gene: TRBV27; d_gene: .; j_gene: TRBJ2-5; CDR3aa: CASSPVSVPTQETQYF; CDR3nt: TGTGCCAGCAGTCCCGTATCGGTCCCGACCCAAGAGACCCAGTACTTC
abundance: .; v_gene: TRBV10-3; d_gene: TRBD1; j_gene: TRBJ1-1; CDR3aa: CAISDPLTGDTEAFF; CDR3nt: TGTGCCATCAGTGATCCGCTGACAGGGGACACTGAAGCTTTCTTT
abundance: .; v_gene: TRBV29-1; d_gene: TRBD2; j_gene: TRBJ2-5; CDR3aa: CSVEVVREGRPRETQYF; CDR3nt: TGCAGCGTTGAAGTGGTTAGGGAGGGACGGCCACGGGAGACCCAGTACTTC
abundance: .; v_gene: TRBV27; d_gene: .; j_gene: TRBJ2-7; CDR3aa: CASSYSVSYEQYF; CDR3nt: TGTGCCAGCAGTTACTCCGTCTCCTACGAGCAGTACTTC
abundance: .; v_gene: TRBV2; d_gene: .; j_gene: TRBJ2-7; CDR3aa: CASSGVTYEQYF; CDR3nt: TGTGCCAGCAGTGGAGTCACCTACGAGCAGTACTTC
abundance: few; v_gene: TRBV29-1; d_gene: .; j_gene: TRBJ2-2; CDR3aa: CSVPRATGELFF; CDR3nt: TGCAGCGTTCCCAGGGCGACCGGGGAGCTGTTTTTT
abundance: .; v_gene: TRBV4-1; d_gene: .; j_gene: TRBJ2-5; CDR3aa: CASSPEPGRQETQYF; CDR3nt: TGCGCCAGCAGCCCGGAGCCGGGGCGCCAAGAGACCCAGTACTTC
abundance: .; v_gene: TRBV7-9; d_gene: TRBD2; j_gene: TRBJ2-3; CDR3aa: CASSNGIAGGTDTQYF; CDR3nt: TGTGCCAGCAGCAACGGCATAGCGGGGGGCACAGATACGCAGTATTTT
abundance: .; v_gene: TRBV7-8; d_gene: TRBD1; j_gene: TRBJ1-4; CDR3aa: CASTFSAGGIYEKLFF; CDR3nt: TGTGCCAGCACCTTCAGTGCAGGGGGCATTTATGAAAAACTGTTTTTT
abundance: once; v_gene: TRBV29-1; d_gene: TRBD1; j_gene: TRBJ2-1; CDR3aa: CSVDERTGEWSSYNEQFF; CDR3nt: TGCAGCGTTGACGAGCGGACAGGGGAATGGAGCTCCTACAATGAGCAGTTCTTC
abundance: .; v_gene: TRBV2; d_gene: TRBD1; j_gene: TRBJ2-1; CDR3aa: CASRDRPYNEQFF; CDR3nt: TGTGCCAGCAGGGACAGGCCCTACAATGAGCAGTTCTTC
abundance: many; v_gene: TRBV7-9; d_gene: .; j_gene: TRBJ2-7; CDR3aa: CATSGGDYEQYF; CDR3nt: TGTGCCACCTCAGGGGGGGACTACGAGCAGTACTTC
abundance: .; v_gene: TRBV30; d_gene: .; j_gene: TRBJ1-2; CDR3aa: CAWSVTGGGHGYTF; CDR3nt: TGTGCCTGGAGTGTAACCGGGGGGGGCCATGGCTACACCTTC
abundance: .; v_gene: TRBV29-1; d_gene: .; j_gene: TRBJ2-3; CDR3aa: CSVEGSEAGADTQYF; CDR3nt: TGCAGCGTTGAGGGTAGCGAGGCAGGCGCAGATACGCAGTATTTT
abundance: .; v_gene: TRBV7-9; d_gene: .; j_gene: TRBJ2-3; CDR3aa: CASSLASTDTQYF; CDR3nt: TGTGCCAGCAGCTTAGCGAGCACAGATACGCAGTATTTT
abundance: few; v_gene: TRBV25-1; d_gene: .; j_gene: TRBJ1-3; CDR3aa: CASSPDSPERIGNTIYF; CDR3nt: TGTGCCAGCAGTCCGGACAGCCCGGAGCGAATTGGAAACACCATATATTTT
abundance: .; v_gene: TRBV27; d_gene: TRBD1; j_gene: TRBJ1-2; CDR3aa: CASSFTGQSYGYTF; CDR3nt: TGTGCCAGCAGTTTCACGGGACAGAGCTATGGCTACACCTTC
abundance: .; v_gene: TRBV6-1; d_gene: .; j_gene: TRBJ2-1; CDR3aa: CASSEALGGYRNEQFF; CDR3nt: TGTGCCAGCAGTGAAGCCCTCGGGGGTTACCGCAATGAGCAGTTCTTC
abundance: .; v_gene: TRBV7-9; d_gene: .; j_gene: TRBJ2-3; CDR3aa: CASSPRNSRTDTQYF; CDR3nt: TGTGCCAGCAGCCCCCGAAATTCACGAACAGATACGCAGTATTTT
abundance: .; v_gene: TRBV11-2; d_gene: .; j_gene: TRBJ2-3; CDR3aa: CASSFGASTDTQYF; CDR3nt: TGTGCCAGCAGCTTTGGCGCGTCCACAGATACGCAGTATTTT
abundance: .; v_gene: TRBV30; d_gene: .; j_gene: TRBJ2-4; CDR3aa: CAWSPVGDLAKNIQYF; CDR3nt: TGTGCCTGGAGCCCTGTGGGGGATCTAGCCAAAAACATTCAGTACTTC
abundance: .; v_gene: TRBV5-4; d_gene: .; j_gene: TRBJ2-7; CDR3aa: CASSLDGEHEQYF; CDR3nt: TGTGCCAGCAGCTTGGACGGGGAGCACGAGCAGTACTTC
abundance: .; v_gene: TRBV4-3; d_gene: .; j_gene: TRBJ2-1; CDR3aa: CASSQDNGGAPYNEQFF; CDR3nt: TGCGCCAGCAGCCAAGATAATGGGGGCGCTCCCTACAATGAGCAGTTCTTC
abundance: .; v_gene: TRBV27; d_gene: TRBD2; j_gene: TRBJ2-7; CDR3aa: CASSLWAPSGGYEQYF; CDR3nt: TGTGCCAGCAGTTTATGGGCTCCGAGCGGGGGCTACGAGCAGTACTTC
abundance: .; v_gene: TRBV30; d_gene: TRBD1; j_gene: TRBJ2-7; CDR3aa: CAWSEGQGVYEQYF; CDR3nt: TGTGCCTGGAGTGAGGGACAGGGCGTTTACGAGCAGTACTTC
abundance: .; v_gene: TRBV4-1; d_gene: .; j_gene: TRBJ1-2; CDR3aa: CASSQDSKGRTRHYGYTF; CDR3nt: TGCGCCAGCAGCCAAGATAGTAAGGGACGCACCCGTCACTATGGCTACACCTTC
abundance: .; v_gene: TRBV5-6; d_gene: .; j_gene: TRBJ1-5; CDR3aa: CASHPWGSTQPQHF; CDR3nt: TGTGCCAGTCACCCCTGGGGAAGTACTCAGCCCCAGCATTTT
abundance: .; v_gene: TRBV27; d_gene: .; j_gene: TRBJ2-3; CDR3aa: CASTPGLSADTQYF; CDR3nt: TGTGCCAGCACCCCGGGACTGTCGGCGGATACGCAGTATTTT
abundance: .; v_gene: TRBV29-1; d_gene: .; j_gene: TRBJ1-1; CDR3aa: CSVIPRGQNTEAFF; CDR3nt: TGCAGCGTGATACCCAGGGGCCAGAACACTGAAGCTTTCTTT
abundance: .; v_gene: TRBV5-6; d_gene: TRBD2; j_gene: TRBJ2-1; CDR3aa: CASSLGGGLAGREQFF; CDR3nt: TGTGCCAGCAGCTTGGGCGGGGGACTAGCGGGTCGTGAGCAGTTCTTC
abundance: .; v_gene: TRBV2; d_gene: .; j_gene: TRBJ1-5; CDR3aa: CASSEWRGGNQPQHF; CDR3nt: TGTGCCAGCAGTGAGTGGAGGGGAGGCAATCAGCCCCAGCATTTT
abundance: .; v_gene: TRBV2; d_gene: .; j_gene: TRBJ2-2; CDR3aa: CASSDVGLKSTGELFF; CDR3nt: TGTGCCAGCAGTGATGTGGGACTTAAGTCCACCGGGGAGCTGTTTTTT
abundance: .; v_gene: TRBV6-1; d_gene: TRBD2; j_gene: TRBJ2-7; CDR3aa: CASSETSGGHYEQYF; CDR3nt: TGTGCCAGCAGTGAAACTAGCGGGGGTCATTACGAGCAGTACTTC
abundance: once; v_gene: TRBV10-2; d_gene: .; j_gene: TRBJ2-7; CDR3aa: CASSDLDEQYF; CDR3nt: TGCGCCAGCAGTGATCTGGACGAGCAGTACTTC
abundance: .; v_gene: TRBV2; d_gene: .; j_gene: TRBJ2-3; CDR3aa: CASRGPGEADTQYF; CDR3nt: TGTGCCAGCAGAGGCCCGGGGGAGGCAGATACGCAGTATTTT
abundance: .; v_gene: TRBV4-1; d_gene: .; j_gene: TRBJ1-2; CDR3aa: CASSQVGQNYGYTF; CDR3nt: TGCGCCAGCAGCCAAGTAGGCCAGAACTATGGCTACACCTTC
abundance: .; v_gene: TRBV4-1; d_gene: .; j_gene: TRBJ2-3; CDR3aa: CASSPGGVPDTQYF; CDR3nt: TGCGCCAGCAGCCCCGGAGGGGTCCCAGATACGCAGTATTTT
abundance: .; v_gene: TRBV15; d_gene: .; j_gene: TRBJ1-1; CDR3aa: CATSVSGRSNTEAFF; CDR3nt: TGTGCCACCAGCGTCTCGGGCCGGTCAAACACTGAAGCTTTCTTT
abundance: .; v_gene: TRBV15; d_gene: TRBD1; j_gene: TRBJ2-2; CDR3aa: CATSRVGDSTGELFF; CDR3nt: TGTGCCACCAGCAGAGTAGGGGACAGCACCGGGGAGCTGTTTTTT
abundance: .; v_gene: TRBV18; d_gene: .; j_gene: TRBJ2-1; CDR3aa: CASSRSYNEQFF; CDR3nt: TGTGCCAGCTCCCGATCCTACAATGAGCAGTTCTTC
abundance: .; v_gene: TRBV2; d_gene: TRBD1; j_gene: TRBJ2-7; CDR3aa: CASSGTGGTYEQYF; CDR3nt: TGTGCCAGCAGTGGGACAGGGGGAACCTACGAGCAGTACTTC
abundance: .; v_gene: TRBV27; d_gene: TRBD2; j_gene: TRBJ2-3; CDR3aa: CASSALAGFAPSTDTQYF; CDR3nt: TGTGCCAGCAGTGCCCTAGCGGGGTTTGCCCCCTCCACAGATACGCAGTATTTT